The 10 T cell receptor beta chains below come from one sample, sequenced in a study of shared clonotypes between healthy human individuals. Cells designated naive CD8 were CD45RO-negative and were positively selected for CCR7, with terminally differentiated effector memory CD45RA+ cells excluded. The protocol was immunoSEQ multiplex PCR, while the TCRdb copy is restricted to in-frame clones and leaves out a portion. Seen here are hundreds of thousands of clones, approximately 96% observed once, and the top ten hold about 0.12%. The specimen was naive CD8+ T cells sorted from blood. The source of these receptors is a woman in her twenties or thirties in good health.

The DNA of the CDR3 is TGTGCCAGCAGTTTAAGGGGTAGGGATGAGCAGTTCTTC. Protein product: CASSLRGRDEQFF. This rearrangement joins TRBV28 to TRBJ2-1, with D tentatively TRBD1 (5 bases). Trimming took off 2 bases at V and 8 bases at J, with 10 bases between the two ends. Germline CDR1 reads MDHEN; CDR2 reads SYDVKM. The CDR3 runs 13 residues. The complete variable domain, with remaining parts taken from reference TRBV28 and TRBJ2-1, reads DVKVTQSSRYLVKRTGEKVFLECVQDMDHENMFWYRQDPGLGLRLIYFSYDVKMKEKGDIPEGYSVSREKKERFSLILESASTNQTSMYLCASSLRGRDEQFFGPGTRLTVL.

The DNA of the CDR3 is TGTGCCAGCAGTCTGACAGCCTTAGCTTCTGGGGCCAACGTCCTGACTTTC. Protein: CASSLTALASGANVLTF. The genes are TRBV27 and TRBJ2-6; possible D gene TRBD1, 5 bases. The length of the CDR3 is 17 residues. The V gene's germline CDR1 is MNHEY and CDR2 SMNVEV (reference sequence). Trimming took 5 bases from V and 1 from J, leaving 15 bases between them.

V usage is TRBV25-1 and J usage is TRBJ2-7; 7 positions agree with TRBD2. The trim removed 2 bases at V and 2 bases at J, leaving 6 bases unmatched. CDR3 length: 15 amino acids. Germline V lookup: CDR1 MGHDK, CDR2 SYGVNS. The DNA of the CDR3 is TGTGCCAGCAGTGAAGGTCCCGGGACTACCTACGAGCAGTACTTC. Protein: CASSEGPGTTYEQYF.

This rearrangement joins TRBV11-2 to TRBJ2-3, with 12 bases that match TRBD2. CDR3 length: 19 amino acids. From germline, CDR1 is SGHAT and CDR2 FQNNGV. V lost 1 base and J lost 5; bases outside the gene matches: 13. The CDR3 bases are TGTGCCAGCAGCTTAGTGGGTGTGTGGGTGACTAGCGGGAGAGATACGCAGTATTTT. Residues: CASSLVGVWVTSGRDTQYF.

The J gene is TRBJ2-7, the V gene TRBV7-9; weak D call: TRBD2 (6 bases). Trimming took 5 bases from V and 3 from J, leaving 11 bases between them. The CDR3 contains 13 residues. The germline gives CDR1 SEHNR, CDR2 FQNEAQ (reference sequence). CDR3 region: CASSKAGDYEQYF. The CDR3 DNA sequence: TGTGCCAGCAGCAAAGCGGGCGACTACGAGCAGTACTTC.

This clone was detected once. The chain recombines TRBV6-1 with TRBJ2-3; D uncertain. This CDR3 comprises 15 residues. Per the germline V gene, CDR1 is MNHNS and CDR2 is SASEGT. Trimming took off 6 bases at V and 5 bases at J, with 18 bases between the two ends. CDR3 protein: CASSDPLKYVDTQYF. CDR3 sequence (DNA): TGTGCCAGCAGCGACCCGTTAAAGTACGTAGATACGCAGTATTTT.

The chain combines TRBV6-1 with TRBJ2-5; 9 nucleotides agree with TRBD2. The CDR3 has 14 amino acids. The trim removed 4 bases at V and 2 bases at J, leaving 2 bases unmatched. The germline V gene encodes CDR1 MNHNS and CDR2 SASEGT. CDR3 sequence reads: CASSGLAAQETQYF. The CDR3 DNA sequence: TGTGCCAGCAGTGGACTAGCGGCGCAAGAGACCCAGTACTTC.

The genes are TRBV7-9 and TRBJ1-5; TRBD1 is a possible D gene (6 bases). The CDR3 is 15 residues long. Deletions cut 5 bases from V and 3 bases from J, with 14 bases between. In germline, CDR1 is SEHNR, CDR2 FQNEAQ (reference sequence). CDR3 in DNA: TGTGCCAGCAGCCGTTCAGGGGCTTCCAATCAGCCCCAGCATTTT. Translating gives CASSRSGASNQPQHF.

V gene TRBV5-5 combines with J gene TRBJ1-1, with D unresolved. Trimming took off 3 bases at V and 0 bases at J, with 12 bases between the two ends. This CDR3 is built from 15 residues. Germline assignment: CDR1 SGHKS and CDR2 YYEKEE (reference sequence). The CDR3 reads CASSSGRTLNTEAFF. CDR3 in DNA: TGTGCCAGCAGCTCCGGACGGACTTTGAACACTGAAGCTTTCTTT.

This sequence joins TRBV19 and TRBJ2-7, with D perhaps matching TRBD2 (5 bases). The CDR3 extends over 15 amino acids. Trimming took 5 bases from V and 4 from J, leaving 18 bases between them. Germline CDR1 is LNHDA and CDR2 is SQIVND (reference sequence). The CDR3 protein is CASSLHYQSGYEQYF. CDR3 sequence (DNA): TGTGCCAGTAGTCTTCACTACCAATCGGGATACGAGCAGTACTTC.